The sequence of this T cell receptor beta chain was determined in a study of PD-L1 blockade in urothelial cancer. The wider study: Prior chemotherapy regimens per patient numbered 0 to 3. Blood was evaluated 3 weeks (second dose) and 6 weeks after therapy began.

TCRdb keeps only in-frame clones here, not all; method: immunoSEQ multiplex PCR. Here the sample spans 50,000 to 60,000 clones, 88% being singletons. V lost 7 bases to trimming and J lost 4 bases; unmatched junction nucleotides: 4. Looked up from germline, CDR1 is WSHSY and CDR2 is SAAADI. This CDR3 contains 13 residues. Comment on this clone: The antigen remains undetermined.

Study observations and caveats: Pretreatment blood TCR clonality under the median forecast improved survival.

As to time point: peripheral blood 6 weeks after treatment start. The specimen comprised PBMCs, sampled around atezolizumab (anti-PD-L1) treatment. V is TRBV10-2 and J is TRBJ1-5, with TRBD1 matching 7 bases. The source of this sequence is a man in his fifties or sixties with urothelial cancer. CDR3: CASTYRGNQPQHF. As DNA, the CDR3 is TGCGCCAGCACCTACAGGGGAAATCAGCCCCAGCATTTT.